This T cell receptor beta chain was recorded in a study of blood T cell repertoires in COVID-19. Study-wide background: T cells, B-cell-depleted T cells, or PBMCs provided the cDNA or gDNA that served as material.

Data came from immunoSEQ multiplex PCR; TCRdb stores just in-frame clones and leaves some out. Of about 68,000 clones listed, less than 90% are singletons. V gave up 4 bases and J gave up 2 bases, with 15 bases separating them. This CDR3 comprises 16 residues. In germline, CDR1 is PRHDT, CDR2 FYEKMQ (reference sequence). The V and J genes are TRBV13 and TRBJ2-1; weak D call: TRBD2 (5 bases). The material sequenced was peripheral blood. This TCR was sampled from a middle-aged man with active COVID-19. CDR3 nucleotide sequence: TGTGCCAGCAGCTCCCCGAGCAGCGGCCCCTACAATGAGCAGTTCTTC. Translation gives CASSSPSSGPYNEQFF.